Below, 28 T cell receptor beta chains from the same sample are listed, as sequenced in a study of cytotoxic CD8 clonotypes in ibrutinib-treated CLL. Libraries were prepared by immunoSEQ multiplex PCR; TCRdb keeps only in-frame clonotypes and omits some of them. The sample carries some 35,000 clones, around 63% recorded once. Specimen: PBMCs, collected before ibrutinib treatment. The receptors were sampled from a human donor with chronic lymphocytic leukemia.

This chain links TRBV15 with TRBJ2-3, with D hard to call. Trimming removed 9 bases from V and 13 bases from J, with 8 bases in between. The CDR3 totals 8 residues. Germline CDR1 and CDR2: LNHNV and YYDKDF (reference sequence). The chain's CDR3 is CATSAKYF. The CDR3 bases are TGTGCCACAAGCGCGAAGTATTTT.

This chain joins TRBV9 and TRBJ1-3, with a tentative D call TRBD1 (6 bases). The V end lost 4 bases, the J end lost 0 bases, and 23 bases lay between the germline ends. Per the germline V gene, CDR1 is SGDLS and CDR2 is YYNGEE. The CDR3 extends over 19 amino acids. In nucleotides, the CDR3 is TGTGCCAGCAGCCCCCGGGACATAGTTATTCCCGACTCTGGAAACACCATATATTTT. Encoded protein: CASSPRDIVIPDSGNTIYF.

This clone has more than one count but fewer than ten. The chain employs TRBV11-3 and TRBJ2-7; TRBD1 aligns across 7 bases. V shed 1 base and J 3 bases; nucleotides not matched to a gene: 6. The germline V gene has CDR1 SGHNT and CDR2 YENEEA. The CDR3 has 15 residues. The CDR3 is CASSLGGTEDYEQYF. CDR3 in DNA: TGTGCCAGCAGCTTAGGAGGGACAGAGGACTACGAGCAGTACTTC.

The chain recombines TRBV6-5 with TRBJ2-5, with D perhaps matching TRBD2 (6 bases). The CDR3 extends over 15 amino acids. V was shortened by 6 bases and J by 8 bases, with 22 bases between the two germline ends. CDR1 and CDR2 (germline): MNHEY, SVGAGI. CDR3 region: CASRHRRESVVTQYF. The CDR3 DNA sequence: TGTGCCAGCAGACACCGGCGGGAATCCGTGGTTACCCAGTACTTC.

The V gene is TRBV15, the J gene TRBJ1-2; D not certain. V was clipped by 1 base and J by 3 bases, with 3 bases between them. Germline CDR1 reads LNHNV; CDR2 reads YYDKDF (reference sequence). This CDR3 has 12 residues. In DNA, the CDR3 is TGTGCCACCAGCAGAGTTTACTATGGCTACACCTTC. This translates into CATSRVYYGYTF.

As regards this clone: Mismatch with germline at one junction end may stem from a read error. The J gene is TRBJ1-4, the V gene TRBV28, with D perhaps TRBD1 (6 bases). Germline CDR1 MDHEN, CDR2 SYDVKM. CDR3 size: 15 residues. CDR3 region: CASSSTRDTNEKLFF. In DNA form, the CDR3 reads TGTGCCAGCAGCTCCACCAGGGACACTAATGAAAAACTGTTCTTT.

The rearrangement links TRBV7-2 to TRBJ2-7; the D gene is possibly TRBD2 (5 bases). V was pared by 4 bases and J by 2 bases, with 15 bases between. The CDR3 totals 15 residues. Germline V gene lookup returns CDR1 SGHTA and CDR2 FQGNSA. CDR3 coding DNA: TGTGCCAGCAGCTCTCCCACCGGGAATCCCTACGAGCAGTACTTC. Translation: CASSSPTGNPYEQYF.

The rearrangement joins TRBV5-1 to TRBJ2-5; TRBD1 agrees at 7 bases. Losses at the gene ends were 0 bases for V and 5 bases for J; bases not matched to a gene: 7. Germline V gives CDR1 SGHRS, CDR2 YFSETQ. The CDR3 spans 15 residues. The CDR3 loop is CASSLVSGGAETQYF. CDR3 coding DNA: TGCGCCAGCAGCTTGGTATCAGGGGGAGCGGAGACCCAGTACTTC. Using reference TRBV5-1 and TRBJ2-5 for the parts outside the CDR3, the full variable domain is KAGVTQTPRYLIKTRGQQVTLSCSPISGHRSVSWYQQTPGQGLQFLFEYFSETQRNKGNFPGRFSGRQFSNSRSEMNVSTLELGDSALYLCASSLVSGGAETQYFGPGTRLLVL.

J is TRBJ2-3 and V is TRBV9; possibly TRBD2 for D (5 bases). Looked up from germline, CDR1 is SGDLS and CDR2 is YYNGEE. The CDR3 is 14 amino acids. Trimming pared 1 base from V and 4 bases from J, leaving 10 bases between. The DNA for the CDR3 is TGTGCCAGCAGCGTACGGAGCGGCGCAGATACGCAGTATTTT. This gives the protein CASSVRSGADTQYF.

This clone was recorded a few times. The chain uses TRBV4-1 and TRBJ2-7, with no clear D. Per the germline V gene, CDR1 is MGHRA and CDR2 is YSYEKL. V was trimmed by 5 bases and J by 1 base, leaving 12 bases between them. This CDR3 spans 14 amino acids. Here the CDR3 reads CASSTQPASYEQYF. CDR3 sequence (DNA): TGCGCCAGCAGCACCCAACCAGCGTCCTACGAGCAGTACTTC.

The V gene is TRBV5-1, the J gene TRBJ2-7; 9 bases match TRBD1. The CDR3 is made up of 14 amino acids. Germline V CDR1 and CDR2: SGHRS, YFSETQ. The junction had 4 bases not matched to a gene; V was cut back by 3 bases and J by 3 bases. CDR3 bases: TGCGCCAGCAGCTGGGACAGGGCTTACTACGAGCAGTACTTC. Its protein is CASSWDRAYYEQYF.

The chain carries TRBV5-1 and TRBJ2-5; TRBD2 agrees at 12 bases. Germline V gene lookup returns CDR1 SGHRS and CDR2 YFSETQ. V gave up 2 bases and J gave up 1 base; unmatched junction bases: 3. This CDR3 is built from 16 residues. The CDR3 DNA is TGCGCCAGCAGCTTAGCTAGCGGGGGGGTCCAAGAGACCCAGTACTTC. Amino acids: CASSLASGGVQETQYF.

The chain joins TRBV28 to TRBJ1-5; D may be TRBD1 (5 bases). V lost 6 bases to trimming and J lost 0 bases, with 18 bases between them. The CDR3 extends over 17 amino acids. Germline CDR1 and CDR2: MDHEN and SYDVKM. This chain's CDR3 is CASRRDGKGYSNQPQHF. The CDR3 DNA reads TGTGCCAGCAGAAGGGACGGAAAGGGATATAGCAATCAGCCCCAGCATTTT.

The chain links TRBV4-2 to TRBJ1-2; the D gene is possibly TRBD1 (6 bases). Trimming shortened V by 1 base and J by 2 bases, and 17 bases separated the two germline ends. The CDR3 extends over 17 amino acids. Per the germline V gene, CDR1 is LGHNA and CDR2 is YNFKEQ. CDR3 bases: TGTGCCAGCAGCCAAGGGCAGGGGCCTAATTTAAACTATGGCTACACCTTC. Amino acids: CASSQGQGPNLNYGYTF.

The chain recombines TRBV4-1 with TRBJ2-7, with D maybe TRBD1 (6 bases). Germline V lookup: CDR1 MGHRA, CDR2 YSYEKL. Trimming pared 1 base from V and 5 bases from J, leaving 15 bases between. This CDR3 spans 15 amino acids. This CDR3 is CASSQADRSYDEQYF. The CDR3 DNA sequence: TGCGCCAGCAGCCAAGCTGACAGGTCCTACGACGAGCAGTACTTC.

V usage is TRBV5-1 and J usage is TRBJ1-6; 7 nucleotides line up with TRBD1. The CDR3 is 15 residues long. With 4 bases clipped from V and 5 bases from J, the junction kept 6 bases outside the gene matches. Germline CDR1 SGHRS, CDR2 YFSETQ. The CDR3 region has the DNA TGCGCCAGCAGCCCAGGGGGAGGGGATAATTCACCCCTCCACTTT. Encoded protein: CASSPGGGDNSPLHF.

V gene TRBV4-1 combines with J gene TRBJ1-4; 7 bases are shared with TRBD1. Trimming at V came to 5 bases and at J to 4 bases, leaving 13 bases not matched to a gene. Germline loops: CDR1 MGHRA, CDR2 YSYEKL. This CDR3 is 17 amino acids long. The CDR3 DNA reads TGCGCCAGCAGCTACGGGACAGACGCTCCCGGTAATGAAAAACTGTTTTTT. Residues: CASSYGTDAPGNEKLFF.

The chain uses TRBV7-2 and TRBJ2-1, with 8 bases matching TRBD1. This CDR3 comprises 15 residues. V lost 5 bases to trimming and J lost 3 bases; unmatched junction nucleotides: 6. In germline, CDR1 is SGHTA, CDR2 FQGNSA. The CDR3 nucleotides are TGTGCCAGCAGCCTGGGAGGACAGGGCTACAATGAGCAGTTCTTC. Its protein is CASSLGGQGYNEQFF.

This chain uses TRBV4-3 with TRBJ2-1; TRBD2 is a possible D gene (6 bases). This CDR3 is built from 15 residues. V was cut by 4 bases and J by 7 bases, with 17 bases left in between. Germline V gene sequence: CDR1 LGHNA, CDR2 YSLEER. The chain's CDR3 is CASSRGASRGNEQFF. In nucleotides, the CDR3 is TGCGCCAGCAGCCGCGGGGCCAGCCGCGGGAATGAGCAGTTCTTC.

The V and J genes are TRBV19 and TRBJ2-2; 10 bases line up with TRBD2. V trimming: 8 bases; J trimming: 1 base; junction bases outside the gene matches: 1. The length of the CDR3 is 14 residues. The germline CDR1 and CDR2 sequences are LNHDA and SQIVND (reference sequence). The CDR3 nucleotides read TGTGCCAGTGTAGCGGGGGGGAACACCGGGGAGCTGTTTTTT. It encodes CASVAGGNTGELFF. Looking up the rest from reference TRBV19 and TRBJ2-2 gives the full variable domain: DGGITQSPKYLFRKEGQNVTLSCEQNLNHDAMYWYRQDPGQGLRLIYYSQIVNDFQKGDIAEGYSVSREKKESFPLTVTSAQKNPTAFYLCASVAGGNTGELFFGEGSRLTVL.

For the CDR3, the DNA is TGTGCCAGCAGCCCATCTAGCGACCTCACAGATACGCAGTATTTT. Amino acid sequence: CASSPSSDLTDTQYF. This rearrangement joins TRBV5-4 to TRBJ2-3; the D gene is possibly TRBD2 (6 bases). CDR3 length: 15 residues. Trimming cost V 4 bases and J 2 bases, with 14 bases left between them. CDR1 is SGHNT, CDR2 YYREEE, per germline (reference sequence).

This clone has only a few counts. This chain joins TRBV5-1 and TRBJ1-2; 9 nucleotides match TRBD1. The CDR3 has 14 amino acids. The ends lost 4 bases at V and 4 bases at J; junction bases unmatched: 5. Germline V gene data show CDR1 as SGHRS and CDR2 as YFSETQ. CDR3 protein: CASSMDRGVYGYTF. CDR3 nucleotides: TGCGCCAGCAGCATGGACAGGGGTGTCTATGGCTACACCTTC.

V gene TRBV21-1 combines with J gene TRBJ2-1; no check of the table's D call, TRBD1, against the DNA was made. TRBV21-1 is a documented pseudogene. The CDR3 spans 17 residues. This chain's CDR3 is CASSHTIRDSLYNEQFF. CDR3 DNA: TGTGCCAGCAGCCATACAATCCGGGACAGTCTCTACAATGAGCAGTTCTTC.

This clone was observed a handful of times. V and J are TRBV10-3 and TRBJ2-3; 11 bases fit TRBD2. V lost 3 bases, J lost 6 bases, and 5 bases stayed unmatched. The germline CDR1 and CDR2 sequences are ENHRY and SYGVKD. CDR3 length equals 15 residues. Written as DNA, the CDR3 is TGTGCCATCAGTGACCTAGCGGGAGGCAGCGATACGCAGTATTTT. Residues: CAISDLAGGSDTQYF.

The chain is built from TRBV5-1 and TRBJ1-1; 7 positions match TRBD1. Trimming cost V 7 bases and J 0 bases; bases outside gene matches: 6. The CDR3 runs 14 residues. In germline, CDR1 is SGHRS, CDR2 YFSETQ. This CDR3 reads CASVQGQLNTEAFF. CDR3 bases: TGCGCCAGCGTACAGGGACAGCTGAACACTGAAGCTTTCTTT.

This clone was detected only a few times. This rearrangement joins TRBV5-1 to TRBJ1-2; no reliable D call. Trimming left V 4 bases short and J 5 bases short, with 15 bases between. The CDR3 has 14 residues. Germline loops: CDR1 SGHRS, CDR2 YFSETQ. The CDR3 DNA is TGCGCCAGCAGCCCATCGGACGGTACTTATGGCTACACCTTC. Its protein is CASSPSDGTYGYTF.

Comment on this clone: Other DNA sequences in the sample encode the same CDR3. This chain links TRBV30 with TRBJ1-5, with D possibly matching TRBD1 (5 bases). V was trimmed by 5 bases and J by 4 bases, leaving 12 bases between them. CDR1 and CDR2 (germline): GTSNPN, SVGIG (reference sequence). The CDR3 length is 13 residues. CDR3 loop: CAWGGKGNQPQHF. CDR3 in DNA: TGTGCCTGGGGGGGGAAGGGAAATCAGCCCCAGCATTTT.

CDR3 in amino acids: CAGSGPNTGELFF. The CDR3 DNA reads TGTGCCGGCAGCGGACCGAACACCGGGGAGCTGTTTTTT. The chain has TRBV30 and TRBJ2-2, with D possibly matching TRBD2 (5 bases). The germline gives CDR1 GTSNPN, CDR2 SVGIG (reference sequence). The CDR3 covers 13 residues. V lost 8 bases and J lost 0, with 10 bases in between.